These T cell receptor beta chains were read from a single sample in a study of blood T cell repertoires in COVID-19. Sequenced by immunoSEQ multiplex PCR; TCRdb stores in-frame clones only, minus some. The repertoire holds approximately 65,000 clones, with roughly 80% as singletons. The sequencing input was peripheral blood. The receptors originated from a human donor in a cohort sampled during active COVID-19. CDR3s leave out the opening cysteine and the closing phenylalanine or tryptophan. The order of the fields is J gene, V gene, CDR3 protein.

J gene: TRBJ1-2; V gene: TRBV10-3; CDR3 protein: AINPGQGDYGYT
J gene: TRBJ2-3; V gene: TRBV5-1; CDR3 protein: ASSIGLAGGPDTQY
J gene: TRBJ2-1; V gene: TRBV20-1; CDR3 protein: SASGAGGYLGNEQF
J gene: TRBJ2-2; V gene: TRBV10-3; CDR3 protein: AISASASNTGELF
J gene: TRBJ2-1; V gene: TRBV28; CDR3 protein: ASSSTALAGEPNEQF
J gene: TRBJ2-3; V gene: TRBV19; CDR3 protein: ASSIGSRGPTDTQY
J gene: TRBJ1-1; V gene: TRBV5-4; CDR3 protein: ASSQGQIMNTEAF
J gene: TRBJ1-1; V gene: TRBV6-2/TRBV6-3; CDR3 protein: ASSGTVGSAF
J gene: TRBJ2-1; V gene: TRBV29-1; CDR3 protein: SVEPGVGGNEQF
J gene: TRBJ2-3; V gene: TRBV7-9; CDR3 protein: ASSLGTGGATDTQY
J gene: TRBJ2-3; V gene: TRBV9; CDR3 protein: ASSVAGQGPDTQY
J gene: TRBJ2-3; V gene: TRBV6-2/TRBV6-3; CDR3 protein: ASSYTPTDREVADTQY
J gene: TRBJ2-7; V gene: TRBV5-5; CDR3 protein: ASSLAWDRGNEQY
J gene: TRBJ1-6; V gene: TRBV19; CDR3 protein: ASSQQGENSPLH
J gene: TRBJ2-5; V gene: TRBV7-2; CDR3 protein: ASSFGTEIETQY
J gene: TRBJ2-7; V gene: TRBV7-2; CDR3 protein: ASSTDRASYEQY
J gene: TRBJ2-3; V gene: TRBV15; CDR3 protein: ATSSGFSGTDTQY
J gene: TRBJ1-4; V gene: TRBV24-1; CDR3 protein: ATSDVGQGNEKLF
J gene: TRBJ1-2; V gene: TRBV28; CDR3 protein: ASSPSSGAIYGYT
J gene: TRBJ1-6; V gene: TRBV2; CDR3 protein: ASSEPRGGAFNSPLH
J gene: TRBJ1-4; V gene: TRBV25-1; CDR3 protein: ASSGRRGQSDEKLF
J gene: TRBJ1-4; V gene: TRBV28; CDR3 protein: ASSSADRVGEKLF
J gene: TRBJ2-3; V gene: TRBV27; CDR3 protein: ASSLGFGVGDTQY
J gene: TRBJ2-1; V gene: TRBV10-1; CDR3 protein: ASSESGVDRVF
J gene: TRBJ2-5; V gene: TRBV5-8; CDR3 protein: ASSYPGQVETQY
J gene: TRBJ1-2; V gene: TRBV11-3; CDR3 protein: ARRGRGPDGYT
J gene: TRBJ2-1; V gene: TRBV9; CDR3 protein: ASSGSLSYEQF
J gene: TRBJ2-5; V gene: TRBV7-9; CDR3 protein: ASSSSGSAGETQY
J gene: TRBJ2-2; V gene: TRBV28; CDR3 protein: ASSLARTDRGTTGELF
J gene: TRBJ2-6; V gene: TRBV5-1; CDR3 protein: ASSWSPSGANVLT
J gene: TRBJ2-7; V gene: TRBV7-2; CDR3 protein: ASSPDELAGYEQY
J gene: TRBJ1-1; V gene: TRBV28; CDR3 protein: ASSSPSGNTEAF
J gene: TRBJ2-1; V gene: TRBV3-1/TRBV3-2; CDR3 protein: ASSQGQIAYNEQF
J gene: TRBJ2-7; V gene: TRBV5-1; CDR3 protein: ASSSLGDSSYEQY
J gene: TRBJ2-3; V gene: TRBV3-1/TRBV3-2; CDR3 protein: ASSHRKRGVTDTQY
J gene: TRBJ2-1; V gene: TRBV18; CDR3 protein: ASSPLISPEQF
J gene: TRBJ1-5; V gene: TRBV20-1; CDR3 protein: SAGVNQPQH
J gene: TRBJ2-1; V gene: TRBV28; CDR3 protein: ASSLRGGLTIEQF
J gene: TRBJ2-3; V gene: TRBV7-8; CDR3 protein: ASSLAPGTRGDTQY
J gene: TRBJ2-3; V gene: TRBV27; CDR3 protein: ASSLYRSSTDTQY
J gene: TRBJ2-7; V gene: TRBV29-1; CDR3 protein: SVAPSGYEQY
J gene: TRBJ2-7; V gene: TRBV21-1; CDR3 protein: ASRGRGTFSYEQY
J gene: TRBJ2-7; V gene: TRBV28; CDR3 protein: ARSGGGGHLPEQY
J gene: TRBJ1-5; V gene: TRBV19; CDR3 protein: ASSIGGEQPQH
J gene: TRBJ2-7; V gene: TRBV2; CDR3 protein: ASETEYEQY
J gene: TRBJ1-3; V gene: TRBV7-9; CDR3 protein: ASSPHKGGNSGNTIY
J gene: TRBJ2-3; V gene: TRBV3-1/TRBV3-2; CDR3 protein: ASSPRVAGGDTQY